This entry features one T cell receptor beta chain sequence. As yet, its antigen is unknown. The CDR3 has 15 residues. The germline gives CDR1 SGHRS, CDR2 YFSETQ. Trimming pared 4 bases from V and 5 bases from J, leaving 16 bases between. It was with unique molecular identifiers that the TCRbeta library was prepared. In TCRdb, the PCR reads were re-called with MiXCR into one record per CDR3 protein. The table lists approximately 630,000 distinct CDR3 sequences, under 15% of them singletons. The sample comes from a study of T-cell reconstitution after alpha-beta-depleted transplantation in children. Study-wide results and caveats: Several hundred expanded graft clones reportedly gave rise to the alpha-beta T cells present about two months after transplant. Surviving recipient T cells and thymic progenitors underlay high day-60 TCRbeta diversity in some patients.

The sample consisted of PBMCs, taken before TCRalphabeta/CD19-depleted stem cell transplant. This chain joins TRBV5-1 and TRBJ2-1, with D possibly TRBD1 on 6 matching bases. This TCR came from a girl aged 2 to 9 with congenital amegakaryocytic thrombocytopenia, due to receive a stem cell transplant. The CDR3 loop is CASSAADRLNNEQFF. DNA for the CDR3: TGCGCCAGCAGCGCGGCGGACAGATTGAACAATGAGCAGTTCTTC.